The rows below give T cell receptor beta chains drawn from one sample of a study of regulatory T cells in long-lasting Graves disease. From the multiplex PCR reads, TCRdb called clonotypes with MiXCR, one entry per CDR3 protein. The sample shows approximately 440,000 distinct CDR3 sequences, about 16% of them seen only once. The same sample was also studied in work on T cells in Graves' hyperthyroidism and ophthalmopathy.

Sequencing was performed on peripheral blood mononuclear cells (PBMCs), taken at new diagnosis, from a patient treated with antithyroid drugs. These receptors were collected from a man between 40 and 49 years old with Graves disease. CDR3s include the opening cysteine and the closing phenylalanine or tryptophan. Each record gives: CDR3 protein, CDR3 DNA, V gene, J gene, D gene, clone size. A D gene is named only where the DNA matches it firmly. Clone size is given for some rows only: seen once, a few or many times, or a class if the clone is expanded.

CSARQTSGGTDTQYF	TGCAGTGCTAGGCAGACTAGCGGGGGCACAGATACGCAGTATTTT	TRBV20-1	TRBJ2-3	TRBD2	many
CASSQGGGYSYNEQFF	TGTGCCAGCAGCCAAGGAGGAGGTTATTCCTACAATGAGCAGTTCTTC	TRBV14	TRBJ2-1	NA	once
CAWSVPTGSYEQYF	TGTGCCTGGAGTGTGCCCACAGGCTCCTACGAGCAGTACTTC	TRBV30	TRBJ2-7	NA	many
CASSLARQETQYF	TGTGCCAGCAGCTTGGCTAGACAGGAGACCCAGTACTTC	TRBV7-2	TRBJ2-5	NA	few
CASSAFDRGNSPLHF	TGTGCCAGTAGTGCTTTCGACAGGGGAAATTCACCCCTCCACTTT	TRBV19	TRBJ1-6	TRBD1	few
CASGLVEGRVAATNEKLFF	TGTGCTAGTGGTTTGGTGGAGGGAAGGGTGGCTGCAACTAATGAAAAACTGTTTTTT	TRBV12-5	TRBJ1-4	NA	many
CASSLVRRSGSSYNEQFF	TGCGCCAGCAGCTTAGTTAGGCGTAGCGGGAGCTCCTACAATGAGCAGTTCTTC	TRBV5-1	TRBJ2-1	TRBD2	NA
CASGGPAAPTDTQYF	TGTGCCAGTGGAGGACCGGCGGCACCCACAGATACGCAGTATTTT	TRBV28	TRBJ2-3	NA	NA
CASSISGEVEQFF	TGTGCCAGTAGTATTAGCGGGGAGGTTGAGCAGTTCTTC	TRBV19	TRBJ2-1	TRBD2	few
CASSLGSPYEQYF	TGTGCCAGCAGTTTGGGGTCTCCCTACGAGCAGTACTTC	TRBV12-3/TRBV12-4	TRBJ2-7	NA	many
CASSLEKTGVDEQFF	TGCGCCAGCAGCTTAGAAAAGACAGGGGTGGATGAGCAGTTCTTC	TRBV5-1	TRBJ2-1	TRBD1	many
CAGLGLPLTYNEQFF	TGTGCCGGCCTAGGACTTCCCTTGACTTACAATGAGCAGTTCTTC	TRBV30	TRBJ2-1	NA	NA
CSVGGPGYTF	TGCAGCGTTGGCGGGCCCGGCTACACCTTC	TRBV29-1	TRBJ1-2	NA	few
CASSPWTGVITEAFF	TGTGCCAGCAGTCCCTGGACAGGGGTAATCACTGAAGCTTTCTTT	TRBV12-3/TRBV12-4	TRBJ1-1	TRBD1	NA
CATSREGLAGNIQYF	TGTGCCACCAGCAGAGAGGGACTAGCGGGAAACATTCAGTACTTC	TRBV15	TRBJ2-4	TRBD2	NA
CASSSRQAGLSYEQYF	TGTGCCAGCAGTTCCCGGCAAGCGGGACTTTCCTACGAGCAGTACTTC	TRBV12-3/TRBV12-4	TRBJ2-7	TRBD2	many
CASSQGVRAGVRDTQYF	TGTGCCAGCAGCCAAGGGGTTCGAGCGGGAGTACGAGATACGCAGTATTTT	TRBV28	TRBJ2-3	TRBD2	many
CSARDARGTPYEQYF	TGCAGTGCTAGAGATGCCCGCGGGACCCCCTACGAGCAGTACTTC	TRBV20-1	TRBJ2-7	NA	few
CSAIAGVRHTQYF	TGCAGTGCTATAGCGGGAGTGCGGCATACGCAGTATTTT	TRBV20-1	TRBJ2-3	TRBD2	many
CASSLLTGVPETQYF	TGTGCCAGCAGTTTACTGACAGGGGTCCCAGAGACCCAGTACTTC	TRBV28	TRBJ2-5	TRBD1	many
CSASRQGGTEAFF	TGCAGTGCTAGCAGACAGGGTGGCACTGAAGCTTTCTTT	TRBV20-1	TRBJ1-1	TRBD1	NA
CASRQPGTENQPQHF	TGTGCCAGCAGGCAGCCCGGGACCGAAAATCAGCCCCAGCATTTT	TRBV6-2/TRBV6-3	TRBJ1-5	NA	NA
CASGIVAGTGELFF	TGTGCCAGCGGGATCGTTGCGGGCACCGGGGAGCTGTTTTTT	TRBV6-1	TRBJ2-2	NA	few
CASSRLGGPSPSANSF	TGTGCCAGTAGTCGGTTGGGGGGGCCTTCTCCCTCGGCGAATTCCTTC	TRBV19	TRBJ1-2	NA	NA
CAHTSGVPYNEQFF	TGTGCGCACACTAGCGGGGTCCCGTACAATGAGCAGTTCTTC	TRBV10-3	TRBJ2-1	TRBD2	many
CASGSPTPQETQYF	TGCGCCAGCGGTTCTCCCACTCCTCAAGAGACCCAGTACTTC	TRBV5-1	TRBJ2-5	NA	NA
CASRPSRDREPHYGYTF	TGTGCCAGCAGACCGAGCCGGGACAGGGAACCCCACTATGGCTACACCTTC	TRBV7-9	TRBJ1-2	TRBD1	NA
CASSIQGGFAYEQYF	TGCGCCAGCAGCATTCAGGGAGGGTTCGCCTACGAGCAGTACTTC	TRBV5-1	TRBJ2-7	TRBD2	many
CASSSTTPGGDTQYF	TGTGCCAGCAGTAGCACAACCCCAGGGGGCGATACGCAGTATTTT	TRBV28	TRBJ2-3	TRBD1	many
CASDRGQGWDNEQFF	TGTGCCAGCGATCGGGGACAGGGATGGGACAATGAGCAGTTCTTC	TRBV28	TRBJ2-1	TRBD1	many
CASSFSGRPYEQYF	TGTGCCAGCAGTTTTAGCGGGAGACCCTACGAGCAGTACTTC	TRBV28	TRBJ2-7	TRBD2	many
CASSQERDKRYEQYF	TGCGCCAGCAGCCAAGAAAGAGATAAGAGATACGAGCAGTACTTC	TRBV4-1	TRBJ2-7	NA	many
CASSRPQRSPLAKNIQYF	TGTGCCAGCAGTCGCCCCCAACGGAGTCCTCTAGCCAAAAACATTCAGTACTTC	TRBV2	TRBJ2-4	NA	many
CATRSGPPVYEQFF	TGTGCCACCAGATCGGGCCCGCCGGTGTATGAGCAGTTCTTC	TRBV24-1	TRBJ2-1	NA	many
CASSSTGGYGYTF	TGTGCCAGCAGCAGCACAGGGGGTTATGGCTACACCTTC	TRBV5-1	TRBJ1-2	TRBD1	few
CASSFFGTRVEPQHF	TGTGCCAGCAGTTTTTTCGGGACACGCGTCGAGCCCCAGCATTTT	TRBV28	TRBJ1-5	NA	many
CSVAHREAGELFF	TGCAGCGTTGCCCACAGGGAAGCCGGGGAGCTGTTTTTT	TRBV29-1	TRBJ2-2	NA	few
CASSLEGPGYTF	TGTGCCAGCAGTTTGGAGGGGCCTGGCTACACCTTC	TRBV28	TRBJ1-2	NA	many
CASSYQGNGELFF	TGTGCCAGCAGTTACCAGGGTAACGGGGAGCTGTTTTTT	TRBV6-5	TRBJ2-2	NA	few
CASRPHANTGELFF	TGTGCCAGCAGACCCCACGCGAACACCGGGGAGCTGTTTTTT	TRBV6-1	TRBJ2-2	NA	few
CASSLSRGGGTEAFF	TGTGCCAGCAGTTTATCACGGGGGGGTGGGACTGAAGCTTTCTTT	TRBV27	TRBJ1-1	NA	many